This entry concerns a single T cell receptor beta chain. The antigen is not known. This CDR3 is also generated by other DNA sequences in the sample. The data derive from a study of Ad26.COV2.S vaccination and SARS-CoV-2 variants. Study in general: The authors gave Ad26.COV2.S intramuscularly, either once or twice 56 days apart.

Study results and limitations: Vaccinees showed greater spike-specific TCR breadth than placebo recipients.

With 5 bases clipped from V and 4 bases from J, the junction kept 10 bases outside the gene matches. The germline V gene has CDR1 SQVTM and CDR2 ANQGSEA. The CDR3 is 14 residues long. Regarding treatment: some 20 received Ad26.COV2.S at low or high dose, single or two shots; a few received placebo; per-sample allocation not given. It was on day 63 after the first vaccine or placebo injection that samples were taken. The administered vaccine (an Ad26 vector) expressed Wuhan-strain SARS-CoV-2 spike. Here immunoSEQ multiplex PCR was the method, and the copy in TCRdb shows in-frame clones only, minus some. The sample carries around 450,000 clones, approximately 92% recorded once.

The clonotype was recovered from a person aged 18-65 years who received the Ad26.COV2.S COVID-19 vaccine or a placebo. The sample here was peripheral blood, taken in a trial of Ad26.COV2.S vaccine versus placebo. The J gene is TRBJ2-5, the V gene TRBV29-1; 7 nucleotides line up with TRBD1. For the CDR3, the DNA is TGCAGCGTTTCCCGGGACAGCAGGGGAGAGACCCAGTACTTC. Its protein is CSVSRDSRGETQYF.